What follows describes a single TCR beta chain. Its antigen is still unknown. Per germline, CDR1 MNHNS and CDR2 SASEGT. Trimming removed 5 bases from V and 5 bases from J; junction bases left unmatched: 10. This CDR3 contains 15 residues. The data were produced by immunoSEQ multiplex PCR, yet TCRdb's version contains in-frame clones alone and is incomplete. The profile shows about 51,000 clones, 80% to 90% of them singletons. The sample originates from a study of graft-versus-host responses after intestinal transplantation. Across the study: Every recipient had anti-thymocyte globulin induction and three to four years of tacrolimus plus steroids. The study's findings and limits: High graft-versus-host to host-versus-graft clonal ratios were seen in allografts of patients with graft-donor T cell macrochimerism.

Sequences were derived from unstimulated CD4+ T cells sorted from spleen or lymph node cells, sampled before transplant. The V call is TRBV6-1, the J call TRBJ2-3; 7 bases agree with TRBD2. This receptor was obtained from a human donor who was the organ donor for an intestinal transplant. Here the CDR3 DNA reads TGTGCCAGCAGTCCCCGGGGAGGGCCCGGAGATACGCAGTATTTT. Translating gives CASSPRGGPGDTQYF.